This TCR beta chain appears in the sequencing data of a study of cytomegalovirus exposure and HLA in healthy donors. Study-wide findings and caveats: A later analysis reported that several of the most significant clusters appeared to be linked to common viral pathogens, among them Epstein-Barr virus. Usually a TCR sequence was rare, but some public TCRs were found in many donors.

As regards this clone: Its antigen is unidentified.

Trimming took off 3 bases at V and 7 bases at J, with 7 bases between the two ends. This CDR3 has 12 amino acids. The germline V gene has CDR1 KGHSH and CDR2 LQKENI. Amplification used 60 Vbeta primers and 13 Jbeta primers. Authors' analysis steps: A later analysis tallied 75 million to 80 million unique TCR beta chains, about 12 million of them shared. Clones were read by immunoSEQ multiplex PCR, and TCRdb kept only the in-frame ones, dropping some. For V, J and clone size, that table is used; D and trimming come from the DNA. The sample carries about 170,000 clones, around 80% recorded once. V usage is TRBV18 and J usage is TRBJ2-1; possible D gene TRBD1, 6 bases. The origin of this receptor is a woman under 30 in good health and CMV-seronegative. Material for sequencing was PBMCs. The DNA of the CDR3 is TGTGCCAGCTCACCCACAGGGAATGAGCAGTTCTTC. Translating it yields CASSPTGNEQFF.